This TCR beta chain was obtained from a study of blood T cell repertoires in COVID-19. Sequencing was performed with immunoSEQ multiplex PCR; in TCRdb, only in-frame clones are kept and a portion is missing. The sample has about 260,000 clones; over 80% are singletons. The CDR3 spans 11 residues. The germline gives CDR1 SGHNT, CDR2 YENEEA. V lost 3 bases and J lost 12, with 9 bases in between. The receptor was isolated from a man in his fifties who had been exposed to COVID-19. Sequencing was performed on PBMCs or T cells enriched from blood (not recorded which). The rearrangement uses TRBV11-3 and TRBJ2-1, with D possibly being TRBD2 (5 bases). The CDR3 nucleotides read TGTGCCAGCAGCTTGGTGGGAGTGCAGTTCTTC. This gives the protein CASSLVGVQFF.